Below, 14 T cell receptor beta chains from the same sample are listed, as sequenced in a study of beta chain features in type 1 diabetes. Study-level results: TCRB CDR3 length was moderately but significantly reduced in all four CD4+ subsets of Type 1 diabetes patients.

Antigens for these TCRs are unknown. Investigators reverse transcribed all isolated RNA, so they sequenced expressed TCRB transcripts. Here immunoSEQ multiplex PCR was the method, and the copy in TCRdb shows in-frame clones only, minus some. The sample includes hundreds of thousands of clones, more than 12% of them seen just once. Sequencing was carried out using naive CD4+ T cells from blood. The receptor source for this set is a man in his late teens or twenties with type 1 diabetes.

This chain joins TRBV25-1 and TRBJ1-1; 8 bases map to TRBD1. V lost 3 bases and J lost 10; bases outside the gene matches: 7. Germline V gives CDR1 MGHDK, CDR2 SYGVNS. The CDR3 sequence is 13 residues long. Here the CDR3 DNA reads TGTGCCAGCAGTGAGGGACAGGTACCTTCAGCTTTCTTT. Translating gives CASSEGQVPSAFF.

J is TRBJ1-2 and V is TRBV5-1, with D possibly being TRBD1 (5 bases). This CDR3 contains 15 residues. The ends were cut back, 0 bases at V and 3 bases at J, with 12 bases in the middle. Germline loops: CDR1 SGHRS, CDR2 YFSETQ. The CDR3, as DNA: TGCGCCAGCAGCTTGGCCACCGGGGGTGACTATGGCTACACCTTC. Translating it yields CASSLATGGDYGYTF.

This chain joins TRBV28 and TRBJ1-1; possibly TRBD1 for D (5 bases). The CDR3 runs 12 residues. V was pared by 7 bases and J by 7 bases, with 13 bases between. Germline CDR1 and CDR2: MDHEN and SYDVKM. The CDR3 reads CASTQAGNEAFF. The CDR3 DNA sequence: TGTGCCAGCACACAAGCAGGGAATGAAGCTTTCTTT.

This clone occurred a few times. V gene TRBV23-1 combines with J gene TRBJ2-4; D is unclear. TRBV23-1 is flagged as an ORF with uncertain function. The V and J ends lost 4 bases and 3 bases respectively, with 10 bases between them. This CDR3 is built from 14 residues. The CDR3 loop is CASSPRHDKNIQYF. CDR3 coding DNA: TGCGCCAGCAGTCCTCGGCACGACAAAAACATTCAGTACTTC.

This clone has more than one count but fewer than ten. The chain has TRBV5-1 and TRBJ1-2, with 7 bases matching TRBD1. V gave up 7 bases and J gave up 6 bases; unmatched junction bases: 12. Germline CDR1 is SGHRS and CDR2 is YFSETQ. The CDR3 runs 14 residues. Here the CDR3 reads CASASVGQIHGYTF. The CDR3 DNA follows: TGCGCCAGCGCCTCCGTGGGACAGATCCATGGCTACACCTTC.

This clone was seen a few times. The rearrangement links TRBV5-4 to TRBJ2-1; 8 nucleotides agree with TRBD2. J gave up 8 bases and V 2 bases, and 9 bases lay outside the gene matches. This CDR3 has 15 residues. Germline assignment: CDR1 SGHNT and CDR2 YYREEE (reference sequence). DNA of the CDR3: TGTGCCAGCAGCTTCGGGGGGGACCAAGTTTATGAGCAGTTCTTC. Protein: CASSFGGDQVYEQFF. Filled out from reference TRBV5-4 and TRBJ2-1, the complete variable domain reads ETGVTQSPTHLIKTRGQQVTLRCSSQSGHNTVSWYQQALGQGPQFIFQYYREEENGRGNFPPRFSGLQFPNYSSELNVNALELDDSALYLCASSFGGDQVYEQFFGPGTRLTVL.

Only a few counts were recorded for this clone. At one boundary the junction diverges from the germline segment, which might be a read error. The rearrangement joins TRBV30 to TRBJ2-7; a weak D match, TRBD2 (6 bases). This CDR3 comprises 12 residues. Per the germline V gene, CDR1 is GTSNPN and CDR2 is SVGIG (reference sequence). This CDR3 is CAGGREVYEQYF. The CDR3 nucleotides read TGCGCTGGAGGGCGAGAGGTCTACGAGCAGTACTTC.

This clone was recorded a few times. The chain couples TRBV28 to TRBJ1-2, with D tentatively TRBD1 (5 bases). This CDR3 is built from 14 residues. Germline V gives CDR1 MDHEN, CDR2 SYDVKM. Trimming left V 5 bases short and J 4 bases short, with 14 bases between. The CDR3 region has the DNA TGTGCCAGCAGTCCGGACGGACAAGGCTATGGCTACACCTTC. It translates to CASSPDGQGYGYTF.

This rearrangement joins TRBV5-1 to TRBJ2-1, with 9 bases matching TRBD1. The ends lost 0 bases at V and 7 bases at J; junction bases unmatched: 11. Germline V gene sequence: CDR1 SGHRS, CDR2 YFSETQ. This CDR3 has 17 amino acids. This chain's CDR3 is CASSLATGTGGRNEQFF. The CDR3 DNA reads TGCGCCAGCAGCTTGGCCACAGGCACAGGGGGCCGAAATGAGCAGTTCTTC.

J is TRBJ2-3 and V is TRBV4-1; 10 positions match TRBD1. The CDR3 covers 17 residues. The V and J ends lost 0 bases and 4 bases, in that order; junction bases with no gene match: 7. Germline V gene lookup returns CDR1 MGHRA and CDR2 YSYEKL. The DNA of the CDR3 is TGCGCCAGCAGCCAAGATGGTAGCGGGACAGGGGCAGATACGCAGTATTTT. Amino acid sequence: CASSQDGSGTGADTQYF.

This rearrangement joins TRBV6-6 to TRBJ2-7; 9 nucleotides match TRBD1. This CDR3 region has 15 residues. V lost 7 bases, J lost 1 base, and 8 bases stayed unmatched. From germline, CDR1 is MNHNY and CDR2 SVGAGI (reference sequence). The CDR3 here is CASIQGDRASYEQYF. DNA of the CDR3: TGTGCCAGCATCCAAGGGGACAGGGCTTCCTACGAGCAGTACTTC.

The sample holds a few counts of this clone. This rearrangement joins TRBV18 to TRBJ1-1; no reliable D call. The V gene lost 6 bases and the J gene lost 0 bases, with 8 bases spanning the gap. This CDR3 region has 13 residues. CDR1 and CDR2 (germline): KGHSH, LQKENI. The CDR3: CASSPTLNTEAFF. DNA of the CDR3: TGTGCCAGCTCTCCCACTCTGAACACTGAAGCTTTCTTT.

Only a few counts were recorded for this clone. The chain links TRBV19 to TRBJ2-7, with TRBD2 matching 11 bases. Germline CDR1 is LNHDA and CDR2 is SQIVND (reference sequence). Losses at the gene ends were 4 bases for V and 5 bases for J; bases not matched to a gene: 4. The CDR3 sequence is 14 residues long. Written as DNA, the CDR3 is TGTGCCAGTAGTACCCTGGGACTAGCGGACGAGCAGTACTTC. Its protein product is CASSTLGLADEQYF.

V and J are TRBV5-4 and TRBJ2-5; D remains ambiguous. This CDR3 is built from 13 residues. The germline gives CDR1 SGHNT, CDR2 YYREEE (reference sequence). V lost 2 bases to trimming and J lost 4 bases, with 9 bases between them. CDR3 sequence (DNA): TGTGCCAGCAGCTTCGAACAGCGAGAGACCCAGTACTTC. This codes for CASSFEQRETQYF. Together with reference TRBV5-4 and TRBJ2-5, the CDR3 gives the full variable domain: ETGVTQSPTHLIKTRGQQVTLRCSSQSGHNTVSWYQQALGQGPQFIFQYYREEENGRGNFPPRFSGLQFPNYSSELNVNALELDDSALYLCASSFEQRETQYFGPGTRLLVL.